These T cell receptor beta chains were read from a single sample in a study of Ad26.COV2.S vaccination and SARS-CoV-2 variants. TCRdb's table, derived via immunoSEQ multiplex PCR, lists solely in-frame clones and lacks some. The repertoire consists of about 480,000 clones, with roughly 89% occurring once and the leading ten covering over 10%. Sequences were derived from peripheral blood, sampled in a trial of Ad26.COV2.S vaccine versus placebo. The receptors derive from a person between 18 and 59 years old who received the Ad26.COV2.S COVID-19 vaccine or a placebo. CDR3s include the opening cysteine and the closing phenylalanine or tryptophan. The order of the fields is J gene, V gene, CDR3 protein.

j_call: TRBJ2-1; v_call: TRBV19; cdr3_aa: CASRWGGGQYNEQFF
j_call: TRBJ2-7; v_call: TRBV19; cdr3_aa: CATKSGQLSYEQYF
j_call: TRBJ1-2; v_call: TRBV30; cdr3_aa: CAWSVPGQGSGYTF
j_call: TRBJ2-1; v_call: TRBV19; cdr3_aa: CASSRTSGRASEQFF
j_call: TRBJ2-3; v_call: TRBV18; cdr3_aa: CASSPGQVTDTQYF
j_call: TRBJ2-2; v_call: TRBV5-4; cdr3_aa: CAGHRTGDTGELFF
j_call: TRBJ1-4; v_call: TRBV9; cdr3_aa: CASSVVPGLQNEKLFF
j_call: TRBJ1-1; v_call: TRBV5-1; cdr3_aa: CASSLAEGRGAFF
j_call: TRBJ2-7; v_call: TRBV19; cdr3_aa: CASSTPYYEQYF
j_call: TRBJ1-1; v_call: TRBV6-6; cdr3_aa: CASRDWATEAFF
j_call: TRBJ2-2; v_call: TRBV5-4; cdr3_aa: CASSLVPEVSTGELFF
j_call: TRBJ1-2; v_call: TRBV7-9; cdr3_aa: CASSLNEGAPGYTF
j_call: TRBJ1-2; v_call: TRBV20-1; cdr3_aa: CSASRGQAQRGYTF
j_call: TRBJ2-3; v_call: TRBV9; cdr3_aa: CASSVAFLGDTQYF
j_call: TRBJ1-5; v_call: TRBV9; cdr3_aa: CASDKGAASNQPQHF
j_call: TRBJ1-4; v_call: TRBV5-1; cdr3_aa: CASSFSGTEEKLFF
j_call: TRBJ2-7; v_call: TRBV9; cdr3_aa: CASSVGTSGIGGHEQYF
j_call: TRBJ1-2; v_call: TRBV2; cdr3_aa: CASSGVNYGYTF
j_call: TRBJ2-2; v_call: TRBV29-1; cdr3_aa: CSVEDRLAGALLGIANTGELFF
j_call: TRBJ2-1; v_call: TRBV27; cdr3_aa: CASRYRGSYNEQFF
j_call: TRBJ1-6; v_call: TRBV30; cdr3_aa: CAWREILGTAGSPLHF
j_call: TRBJ2-3; v_call: TRBV5-4; cdr3_aa: CASSLTGNTDTQYF